The next 2 T cell receptor beta chains were all read from a single sample in a study of cytomegalovirus exposure and HLA in healthy donors. The PCR was carried out with 60 Vbeta primers and 13 Jbeta primers. The repertoire was sequenced with immunoSEQ multiplex PCR; TCRdb's copy has only in-frame clones and lacks some. The sample yields under 150,000 clones, 82% seen once. Sample: PBMCs. The receptors derive from a male donor in good health and CMV-seronegative.

The chain couples TRBV7-6 to TRBJ2-3; possibly TRBD1 for D (6 bases). V was cut by 5 bases and J by 3 bases, with 12 bases left in between. The germline V gene encodes CDR1 SGHVS and CDR2 FNYEAQ. The CDR3 runs 14 residues. The CDR3 spells CASSPSTGTDTQYF. The DNA of the CDR3 is TGTGCCAGCAGCCCCTCGACAGGTACAGATACGCAGTATTTT.

The chain recombines TRBV19 with TRBJ1-2; D might be TRBD1 (5 bases). The CDR3 contains 14 residues. CDR1 and CDR2 from the germline V gene are LNHDA and SQIVND (reference sequence). The V and J ends lost 7 bases and 2 bases respectively, with 14 bases between them. The CDR3 bases are TGTGCCAGTACCCGGGGGGACTCCAACTATGGCTACACCTTC. It codes for CASTRGDSNYGYTF.